This T cell receptor beta chain was captured in a study of CD8 T cells in ankylosing spondylitis. About this clonotype: Its antigen is unidentified.

The V end was cut by 3 bases, the J end by 1 base, with 19 bases between. CDR1 is LGHDT, CDR2 YNNKEL, per germline (reference sequence). This CDR3 comprises 17 residues. Quantitative barcoded 5'-RACE was used to prepare TCR beta libraries. TCRdb recomputed calls from the 5' RACE reads with MiXCR, one row per CDR3 protein. The data show about 190,000 distinct CDR3 sequences, 13% seen once. Study-level findings and limits: Earlier literature documents some of the motif variants in reactive arthritis synovial fluid and blood. Disease-linked clones proved CD8+ and comparatively uncommon in peripheral blood. Reported data indicate significant enrichment of disease-linked clones within matched ankylosing spondylitis synovial fluid.

The chain combines TRBV3-1 with TRBJ2-7; perhaps D is TRBD1 or TRBD2 (5 bases each). Sequencing input: blood, either unsorted or a sorted T cell fraction (not recorded which). The TCR comes from a female donor with ankylosing spondylitis or in good health (not recorded which). CDR3 coding DNA: TGTGCCAGCAGCCAGGCCCCGGCAGGGCCGGGATCCTACGAGCAGTACTTC. Translating gives CASSQAPAGPGSYEQYF.